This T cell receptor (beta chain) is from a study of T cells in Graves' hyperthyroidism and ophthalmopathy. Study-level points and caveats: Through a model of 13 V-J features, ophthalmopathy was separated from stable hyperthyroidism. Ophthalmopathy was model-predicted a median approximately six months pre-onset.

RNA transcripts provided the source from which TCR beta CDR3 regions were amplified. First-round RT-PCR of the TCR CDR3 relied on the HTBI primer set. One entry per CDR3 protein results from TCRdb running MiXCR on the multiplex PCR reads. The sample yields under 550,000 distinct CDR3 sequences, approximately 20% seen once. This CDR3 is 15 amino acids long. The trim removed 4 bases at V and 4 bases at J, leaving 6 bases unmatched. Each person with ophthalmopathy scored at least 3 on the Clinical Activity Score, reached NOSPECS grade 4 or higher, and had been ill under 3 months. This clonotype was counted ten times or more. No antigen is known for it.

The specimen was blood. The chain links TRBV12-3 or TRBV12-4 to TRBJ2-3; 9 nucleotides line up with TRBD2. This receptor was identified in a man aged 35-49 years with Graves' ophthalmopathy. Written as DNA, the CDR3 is TGTGCCAGCAGTTCCTTAGTAGCGGGAGCAGATACGCAGTATTTT. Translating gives CASSSLVAGADTQYF.